The 15 T cell receptor beta chains presented below share a single source sample, sequenced in a study of blood T cell repertoires in COVID-19. The method was immunoSEQ multiplex PCR; TCRdb's version includes in-frame clones alone and lacks a portion of them. Of 110,000 or so clones listed, roughly 80% are singletons. Material for sequencing was peripheral blood. These receptors were taken from a woman aged 60 to 75 with acute or convalescent COVID-19.

The chain combines TRBV7-3 with TRBJ2-1; a weak D match, TRBD2 (6 bases). CDR1 and CDR2 from the germline V gene are SGHTA and FQGTGA. The CDR3 contains 16 residues. V shed 2 bases and J shed 3 bases, with 14 bases lying between them. CDR3 sequence: CASSLGSGGIYNEQFF. The CDR3 DNA reads as TGTGCCAGCAGCTTAGGTAGCGGAGGGATCTACAATGAGCAGTTCTTC.

V usage is TRBV11-2 and J usage is TRBJ2-7; D remains unclear. The V gene's germline CDR1 is SGHAT and CDR2 FQNNGV. Trimming removed 1 base from V and 2 bases from J, with 9 bases in between. The CDR3 is 14 amino acids. The CDR3 DNA reads as TGTGCCAGCAGCTTAGGGCACACGACCTACGAGCAGTACTTC. Translated: CASSLGHTTYEQYF.

This sequence joins TRBV7-2 and TRBJ2-3; the match to TRBD1 covers 7 bases. The J segment lost 4 bases and the V segment lost 1 base, leaving 5 bases of the junction unmatched. This CDR3 spans 15 amino acids. CDR1 and CDR2 from the germline V gene are SGHTA and FQGNSA. CDR3 in DNA: TGTGCCAGCAGCTTAGGACAGGGAACTGCAGATACGCAGTATTTT. Amino acids: CASSLGQGTADTQYF. Full variable domain (outside the CDR3, taken from reference TRBV7-2 and TRBJ2-3): GAGVSQSPSNKVTEKGKDVELRCDPISGHTALYWYRQSLGQGLEFLIYFQGNSAPDKSGLPSDRFSAERTGGSVSTLTIQRTQQEDSAVYLCASSLGQGTADTQYFGPGTRLTVL.

The chain is built from TRBV9 and TRBJ2-1; 11 bases align to TRBD2. Germline CDR1 SGDLS, CDR2 YYNGEE. J was trimmed by 5 bases and V by 4 bases; bases with no gene match: 11. The CDR3 runs to 17 residues. The CDR3 loop reads CASSTQPLAGGNNEQFF. Written as DNA, the CDR3 is TGTGCCAGCAGCACCCAACCCCTAGCGGGGGGTAACAATGAGCAGTTCTTC. The full variable domain, completed using reference TRBV9 and TRBJ2-1, is DSGVTQTPKHLITATGQRVTLRCSPRSGDLSVYWYQQSLDQGLQFLIQYYNGEERAKGNILERFSAQQFPDLHSELNLSSLELGDSALYFCASSTQPLAGGNNEQFFGPGTRLTVL.

This clone was observed a few times. This sequence joins TRBV28 and TRBJ1-5, with D possibly being TRBD1 (5 bases). Trimming took off 6 bases at V and 4 bases at J, with 10 bases between the two ends. CDR1 is MDHEN and CDR2 is SYDVKM in the germline V gene. There are 13 residues in the CDR3. CDR3 sequence (DNA): TGTGCCAGCAGCGACAGAGCTAATCAGCCCCAGCATTTT. Translation gives CASSDRANQPQHF.

The sample holds one count of this clone. V usage is TRBV15 and J usage is TRBJ2-6; maybe TRBD2 (6 bases). CDR3 length equals 17 residues. Germline CDR1 and CDR2: LNHNV and YYDKDF (reference sequence). V was cut by 3 bases and J by 0 bases, with 12 bases left in between. This chain's CDR3 is CATSRGTFRSGANVLTF. The CDR3 coding sequence is TGTGCCACCAGCAGGGGGACTTTCCGCTCTGGGGCCAACGTCCTGACTTTC.

The V call is TRBV28, the J call TRBJ2-6; the match to TRBD1 covers 7 bases. The CDR3 is 16 amino acids. J gave up 2 bases and V 4 bases, and 5 bases lay outside the gene matches. The germline V gene has CDR1 MDHEN and CDR2 SYDVKM. CDR3 in DNA: TGTGCCAGCAGTTCTCCAGGGACAGCTGGGGCCAACGTCCTGACTTTC. Protein: CASSSPGTAGANVLTF.

This chain connects TRBV28 to TRBJ2-3, with 7 nucleotides matching TRBD2. The J segment lost 9 bases and the V segment lost 7 bases, leaving 34 bases of the junction unmatched. Looked up from germline, CDR1 is MDHEN and CDR2 is SYDVKM. There are 21 residues in the CDR3. CDR3 in amino acids: CASTLYLSRAGELSGRGTQYF. Here the CDR3 DNA reads TGTGCCAGCACCCTCTACCTTTCTCGGGCGGGAGAACTAAGTGGTCGAGGAACGCAGTATTTT.

V usage is TRBV7-2 and J usage is TRBJ2-7, with D perhaps TRBD2 (6 bases). V gave up 2 bases and J gave up 7 bases, with 15 bases separating them. CDR3 size: 14 residues. Germline-derived CDR1 and CDR2 are SGHTA and FQGNSA. The CDR3 loop is CASSLSPGEEEQYF. In DNA form, the CDR3 reads TGTGCCAGCAGCTTATCTCCGGGAGAAGAAGAGCAGTACTTC.

V and J are TRBV18 and TRBJ1-5; TRBD1 agrees at 9 bases. The CDR3 runs 14 residues. Per the germline V gene, CDR1 is KGHSH and CDR2 is LQKENI. The trim removed 3 bases at V and 5 bases at J, leaving 2 bases unmatched. CDR3 DNA: TGTGCCAGCTCACCGACAGGGGGGGATCAGCCCCAGCATTTT. As protein: CASSPTGGDQPQHF.

The V call is TRBV27, the J call TRBJ2-1, with 12 positions matching TRBD2. The CDR3 runs to 16 residues. Germline V lookup: CDR1 MNHEY, CDR2 SMNVEV (reference sequence). The V segment lost 2 bases and the J segment 9 bases; nucleotides outside the gene matches: 8. The CDR3, as DNA: TGTGCCAGCAGTTTACGAGGACTAGCGGGGAAGGGTGAGCAGTTCTTC. Its protein product is CASSLRGLAGKGEQFF.

The V and J genes are TRBV28 and TRBJ2-7, with no clear D. The CDR3 is 15 residues long. Per germline, CDR1 MDHEN and CDR2 SYDVKM. V was shortened by 2 bases and J by 6 bases, with 17 bases between the two germline ends. The CDR3 DNA reads as TGTGCCAGCAGTTTACAGCGCAGCGTATCCGTCGAGCAGTACTTC. Amino acids: CASSLQRSVSVEQYF.

The chain combines TRBV27 with TRBJ2-2, with D tentatively TRBD1 (6 bases). The CDR3 contains 13 residues. V was trimmed by 3 bases and J by 6 bases, leaving 8 bases between them. Germline V gene sequence: CDR1 MNHEY, CDR2 SMNVEV (reference sequence). CDR3 nucleotide sequence: TGTGCCAGCAGTTTTGAGGGGGCCGGGGAGCTGTTTTTT. Its translation: CASSFEGAGELFF.

This clone has more than one count but fewer than ten. DNA for the CDR3: TGTGCCAGCAGCTCCCGGGACAGTTGGGAGCCCCAGCATTTT. This translates into CASSSRDSWEPQHF. The chain carries TRBV11-2 and TRBJ1-5, with 7 bases that match TRBD1. Germline loops: CDR1 SGHAT, CDR2 FQNNGV. Trimming removed 4 bases from V and 8 bases from J; junction bases left unmatched: 8. This CDR3 has 14 amino acids.

The V and J genes are TRBV7-3 and TRBJ2-2; perhaps TRBD2 as D (5 bases). Trimming pared 3 bases from V and 3 bases from J, leaving 11 bases between. The CDR3 has 15 residues. Germline V gene data show CDR1 as SGHTA and CDR2 as FQGTGA. For the CDR3, the DNA is TGTGCCAGCAGCTTGGGAGAGGGTTACACCGGGGAGCTGTTTTTT. Its translation is CASSLGEGYTGELFF.